These 18 T cell receptor beta chains were all obtained from the same sample, sequenced in a study of blood T cell repertoires in COVID-19. The table came from immunoSEQ multiplex PCR; TCRdb's copy has only in-frame clones and leaves some out. Here the sample spans about 110,000 clones, 84% being singletons. The specimen was peripheral blood. The receptors originated from an elderly woman with active or convalescent COVID-19.

The chain recombines TRBV7-8 with TRBJ2-7, with 8 bases fitting TRBD2. V was pared by 2 bases and J by 3 bases, with 3 bases of the junction left unmatched. The CDR3 consists of 14 residues. The germline V gene has CDR1 SGHVS and CDR2 FQNEAQ. The CDR3: CASSLRLAGYEQYF. For the CDR3, the DNA is TGTGCCAGCAGCTTAAGGCTAGCGGGCTACGAGCAGTACTTC.

The rearrangement links TRBV6-5 to TRBJ2-7, with D unclear. V lost 7 bases and J lost 3, with 13 bases in between. From germline, CDR1 is MNHEY and CDR2 SVGAGI. This CDR3 is 13 amino acids long. CDR3: CASTRPWSYEQYF. DNA of the CDR3: TGTGCCAGCACAAGGCCGTGGAGCTACGAGCAGTACTTC.

A few counts support this clone. CDR3 coding DNA: TGTGCCAGCAGACATAGCGGGACAGTACCCTCCTACGAGCAGTACTTC. Translating gives CASRHSGTVPSYEQYF. The gene calls are TRBV27 and TRBJ2-7; TRBD2 might be the D (8 bases). The CDR3 extends over 16 amino acids. Trimming removed 6 bases at V and 0 bases at J, with 18 bases between. Germline assignment: CDR1 MNHEY and CDR2 SMNVEV (reference sequence).

The chain recombines TRBV4-2 with TRBJ2-7; 10 bases are shared with TRBD2. Germline V lookup: CDR1 LGHNA, CDR2 YNFKEQ. The CDR3 length is 15 residues. V lost 1 base, J lost 4 bases, and 4 bases stayed unmatched. In nucleotides, the CDR3 is TGTGCCAGCAGCCAAGGATCTAGCGGGAGTTACGAGCAGTACTTC. Protein: CASSQGSSGSYEQYF.

The chain employs TRBV24-1 and TRBJ2-2; D might be TRBD1 (6 bases). The CDR3 consists of 18 residues. Trimming took 0 bases from V and 7 from J, leaving 20 bases between them. The germline V gene has CDR1 KGHDR and CDR2 SFDVKD. In DNA form, the CDR3 reads TGTGCCACCAGTGATTTGCCACAGGGACGGAGATCGAACGGGGAGCTGTTTTTT. Protein: CATSDLPQGRRSNGELFF.

This chain joins TRBV3-1 (or the pseudogene TRBV3-2) and TRBJ2-1; D not certain. V was pared by 0 bases and J by 7 bases, with 7 bases between. The CDR3 runs to 13 residues. CDR1 LGHDT and CDR2 YNNKEL come from the germline V gene (reference sequence). This CDR3 is CASSQDRLNEQFF. Written as DNA, the CDR3 is TGTGCCAGCAGCCAAGATCGACTGAATGAGCAGTTCTTC.

The count of this clone is one. The chain uses TRBV6-5 and TRBJ2-3, with a weak D call TRBD2 (6 bases). Per germline, CDR1 MNHEY and CDR2 SVGAGI. The CDR3 runs 12 residues. V lost 5 bases to trimming and J lost 3 bases, with 6 bases between them. The CDR3 nucleotides are TGTGCCAGCAGTCGGGAGACAGATACGCAGTATTTT. Its protein is CASSRETDTQYF.

J is TRBJ1-3 and V is TRBV18, with D perhaps matching TRBD1 (6 bases). Looked up from germline, CDR1 is KGHSH and CDR2 is LQKENI. Trimming removed 4 bases from V and 0 bases from J, with 7 bases in between. The length of the CDR3 is 14 residues. CDR3 residues: CASSRTASGNTIYF. The CDR3 DNA reads TGTGCCAGCTCACGGACAGCCTCTGGAAACACCATATATTTT.

CDR3 sequence: CASSVTGQDEPEEQYF. The CDR3, as DNA: TGTGCCAGCAGCGTAACCGGACAGGATGAACCGGAAGAGCAGTACTTC. The chain carries TRBV7-9 and TRBJ2-7; TRBD1 agrees at 7 bases. There are 16 residues in the CDR3. Germline V gene lookup returns CDR1 SEHNR and CDR2 FQNEAQ (reference sequence). V gave up 5 bases and J gave up 7 bases; unmatched junction bases: 17.

This chain connects TRBV9 to TRBJ2-5; 12 bases line up with TRBD2. The junction had 1 base not matched to a gene; V was cut back by 0 bases and J by 1 base. Germline loops: CDR1 SGDLS, CDR2 YYNGEE. This CDR3 is built from 16 residues. The CDR3 loop is CASSVGTSGIQETQYF. The CDR3 region has the DNA TGTGCCAGCAGCGTAGGGACTAGCGGGATCCAAGAGACCCAGTACTTC. Full variable domain (outside the CDR3, taken from reference TRBV9 and TRBJ2-5): DSGVTQTPKHLITATGQRVTLRCSPRSGDLSVYWYQQSLDQGLQFLIQYYNGEERAKGNILERFSAQQFPDLHSELNLSSLELGDSALYFCASSVGTSGIQETQYFGPGTRLLVL.

The rearrangement joins TRBV28 to TRBJ1-2; a weak D match, TRBD1 (6 bases). The germline V and J ends were trimmed by 3 bases and 5 bases, with 16 bases remaining between them. Per germline, CDR1 MDHEN and CDR2 SYDVKM. The CDR3 has 15 residues. The CDR3 protein is CASSFGQGWKYGYTF. In DNA form, the CDR3 reads TGTGCCAGCAGTTTCGGCCAGGGGTGGAAGTATGGCTACACCTTC.

V gene TRBV6-1 combines with J gene TRBJ2-7; TRBD2 aligns across 9 bases. Germline lookup yields CDR1 MNHNS and CDR2 SASEGT. The CDR3 spans 18 residues. V lost 2 bases to trimming and J lost 5 bases; unmatched junction nucleotides: 16. CDR3 coding DNA: TGTGCCAGCAGTGAAAATTTTAGCGGGAGCCGAAGGTTCGACGAGCAGTACTTC. Encoded protein: CASSENFSGSRRFDEQYF.

The chain combines TRBV4-1 with TRBJ1-4; maybe TRBD1 (5 bases). Germline-derived CDR1 and CDR2 are MGHRA and YSYEKL. This CDR3 contains 16 residues. Trimming left V 3 bases short and J 0 bases short, with 11 bases between. In DNA, the CDR3 is TGCGCCAGCAGCCAGGACAACAGGCCAACTAATGAAAAACTGTTTTTT. This encodes CASSQDNRPTNEKLFF.

CDR3 sequence: CATSDLTGRGSNEQFF. The CDR3 DNA is TGTGCCACCAGTGATCTTACCGGGAGGGGGTCCAATGAGCAGTTCTTC. The V gene is TRBV24-1, the J gene TRBJ2-1, with 8 nucleotides matching TRBD2. The germline gives CDR1 KGHDR, CDR2 SFDVKD. The length of the CDR3 is 16 residues. V dropped 3 bases and J dropped 6; count of bases not matched to a gene: 9.

This sequence joins TRBV6-5 and TRBJ2-5, with 10 bases fitting TRBD1. Germline assignment: CDR1 MNHEY and CDR2 SVGAGI. CDR3 length equals 14 residues. V trimming: 6 bases; J trimming: 5 bases; junction bases outside the gene matches: 6. The CDR3 coding sequence is TGTGCCAGCAGCCGGGGACAGGGGAGGGAGACCCAGTACTTC. It codes for CASSRGQGRETQYF.

The CDR3, as DNA: TGCAGCGTTAGTGCAAACAGGGCGGAGGAGACCCAGTACTTC. Its translation is CSVSANRAEETQYF. This chain connects TRBV29-1 to TRBJ2-5; D may be TRBD1 (6 bases). CDR1 and CDR2 from the germline V gene are SQVTM and ANQGSEA. The CDR3 has 14 residues. V gave up 5 bases and J gave up 5 bases, with 18 bases separating them. The variable domain in full, completed from reference TRBV29-1 and TRBJ2-5, reads SAVISQKPSRDICQRGTSLTIQCQVDSQVTMMFWYRQQPGQSLTLIATANQGSEATYESGFVIDKFPISRPNLTFSTLTVSNMSPEDSSIYLCSVSANRAEETQYFGPGTRLLVL.

The chain recombines TRBV28 with TRBJ2-7; 11 bases match TRBD2. Looked up from germline, CDR1 is MDHEN and CDR2 is SYDVKM. The CDR3 length is 16 residues. The V and J ends lost 6 bases and 0 bases, in that order; junction bases with no gene match: 7. CDR3: CASSGLAGPSSYEQYF. DNA for the CDR3: TGTGCCAGCAGCGGACTAGCGGGTCCTAGCTCCTACGAGCAGTACTTC.

V and J are TRBV9 and TRBJ2-2; a possible D gene is TRBD1 (6 bases). The CDR3 contains 15 residues. The germline CDR1 and CDR2 sequences are SGDLS and YYNGEE. The ends were cut back, 4 bases at V and 5 bases at J, with 15 bases in the middle. In nucleotides, the CDR3 is TGTGCCAGCAGCCCCCCCGGACAGAAAACCGGGGAGCTGTTTTTT. Translating it yields CASSPPGQKTGELFF. The whole variable domain, remainder taken from reference TRBV9 and TRBJ2-2, is DSGVTQTPKHLITATGQRVTLRCSPRSGDLSVYWYQQSLDQGLQFLIQYYNGEERAKGNILERFSAQQFPDLHSELNLSSLELGDSALYFCASSPPGQKTGELFFGEGSRLTVL.